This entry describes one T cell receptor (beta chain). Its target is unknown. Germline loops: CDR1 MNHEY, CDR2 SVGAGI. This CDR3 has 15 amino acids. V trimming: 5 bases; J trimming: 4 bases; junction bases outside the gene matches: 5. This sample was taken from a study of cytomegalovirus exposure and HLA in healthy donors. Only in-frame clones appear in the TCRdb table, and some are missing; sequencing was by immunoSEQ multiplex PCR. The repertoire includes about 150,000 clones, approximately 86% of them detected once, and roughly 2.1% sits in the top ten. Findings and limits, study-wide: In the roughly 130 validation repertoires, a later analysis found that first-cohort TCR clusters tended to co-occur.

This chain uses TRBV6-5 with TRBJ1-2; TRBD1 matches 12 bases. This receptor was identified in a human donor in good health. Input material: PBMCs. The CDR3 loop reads CASSSGTGGSYGYTF. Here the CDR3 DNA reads TGTGCCAGCAGTAGCGGGACAGGGGGCTCCTATGGCTACACCTTC.